This T cell receptor (beta chain) was sequenced for a study of shared clonotypes between healthy human individuals (dated by TCRdb to the early 2020s). Describing the broader study: The cohort included three men and a couple of women between 18 and 49 years of age. To estimate repertoire size and how much clonotype sharing occurs between individuals, the study deeply sequenced the blood TCR repertoires of 4 to 6 healthy adults. For each donor, three plates each were used for CD4 naive and CD4 memory, two plates were used for CD8 naive, and one plate was used for CD8 memory. Libraries were prepared and TCR repertoires were sequenced by different laboratories using diverse techniques, in order to increase sequencing depth and limit assay-specific biases. Between about 0.8 and 9 billion PBMCs per donor were obtained by leukapheresis.

Paper-wide results and their limitations: Because the study included only a small number of donors, the genetic and exposure-history diversity represented was limited. When several donors were compared, the shared fraction of clonotypes was around 5% for naive CD4, roughly 3.4% for naive CD8, more than 2% for memory CD4, and 0.4% for memory CD8. Incomplete sequencing was indicated by rarefaction of sorted-subset datasets, despite the large sequencing depth. Pairwise subsampling indicated that sequencing depth was expected to affect the degree of clonotype sharing among donors. Sampling was restricted to blood, and TCR repertoires in tissues likely differ from the TCR repertoires found in blood. Larger estimated clonotype richness was generally found for naive subsets than for memory subsets. Higher generation probabilities were observed for clonotypes shared by all four sorted-subset donors than for non-shared clonotypes.

The CDR3 goes from the cysteine to the phenylalanine over 15 residues. CDR3 DNA is the only sequence kept; it has 45 bases, read in frame from the first base. CDR1 and CDR2 (SGHRS, YFSETQ) derive from the germline V gene. Compared with germline, V lacks 2 bases and J lacks 5 bases; bases without a gene match: 8. This clone was observed once. Its cognate antigen has yet to be identified. Nothing much larger sits one base from this clone, and base qualities are not available. For the CD8 naive samples, CD45RO-negative cells were positively selected for CCR7, yielding a CD45RA+CCR7+ population from which TemRA cells were excluded. The donors were healthy, HIV-negative adults who had no recently reported acute infections or vaccinations. All donors were Caucasian adults living in Nashville, Tennessee, USA. Blood was collected by leukapheresis, and PBMCs were isolated by Ficoll-Histopaque density gradient centrifugation and then cryopreserved in liquid nitrogen vapor phase. Analytical flow cytometry was used to check the purity and quantity of every magnetically sorted T cell population. Each sorted fraction had its genomic DNA isolated and then quantified by UV absorbance on a Nanodrop 2000c.

Using the deep immunoSEQ assay, multiplex PCR amplified TCR CDR3 regions from genomic DNA. Genomic DNA extracted from each cell subset was distributed evenly over all wells of several immunoSEQ 96-well plates, and each plate served as one replicate. For sorted subsets, each replicate PCR was loaded with approximately 190 ng genomic DNA, equivalent to about 30,000 T cell genomes. The purified libraries were quantified using a Qubit 3.0 fluorometer, sized with a Bioanalyzer 2100, and then quantified again using the KAPA Library Quantification kit. Every immunoSEQ 96-well plate was sequenced on a dedicated single-read 150-cycle Illumina NextSeq 550 flow cell. Under the source paper's analysis protocol: The immunoSEQ output contained only junctional sequences without quality scores, so filtering could not match that applied to full-length reads. Sequences were annotated with PyIR, a Python wrapper for IgBLAST v1.9, using IMGT germline references to assign V/J genes and CDR3. Reads were removed for weak V/J assignments (E-value above 1e-6), missing CDR3, stop codons, out-of-frame junctions, or ambiguous translated residues. V3J clonotypes were defined as sequences sharing an identical inferred V gene, J gene, and CDR3 amino acid sequence. Percentage overlap between repertoires was calculated by dividing the number of shared unique clonotypes by the size of the smaller repertoire. Repertoire richness was assessed with RTK rarefaction, the Chao1 estimator, and Recon v2.1 estimates of unobserved clonotypes. Generation probabilities were computed with OLGA for all TCRbeta clonotypes obtained by the gDNA method from a few donors. TCRdb took this table from immuneACCESS and kept in-frame rearrangements with V and J called. Such tables lack part of the clones; where checked against another copy, unresolved V genes explain under half of the gap, and the rest is unexplained. The DNA was the basis for D and trimming; V, J and clone size are from that table. For this sample there are 1.5 million to 2.5 million clones; about 95% appear just once. 0.9% to 1.5% of the sample comes from the top ten.

The sample taken for sequencing was naive CD8+ T cells sorted from blood. The cell subset or site label on this specimen signifies: CD45RA+CCR7+. The sequence links TRBV5-1 to TRBJ2-7, and 9 junctional nucleotides match TRBD1. This clonotype originated in a man aged 18 to 30 in good health. This receptor carries the CDR3 CASSFVWDRADEQYF. At the DNA level, the sequence is TGCGCCAGCAGCTTCGTTTGGGACAGGGCAGACGAGCAGTACTTC.